The 16 T cell receptor beta chains in this list originate from one sample, sequenced in a study of shared clonotypes between healthy human individuals. TCRdb's copy holds only in-frame clones and misses some; the assay was immunoSEQ multiplex PCR. This table holds approximately 1,000,000 clones, roughly 77% found once. Sequencing was done on a sample of memory CD4+ T cells from PBMCs. As for subset: CD45RA-negative fraction. The receptor source for this set is a man aged 18 to 30 in good health. Some clones in this sample may be carry-over from other donors' samples.

This clone was seen a single time. The chain carries TRBV7-9 and TRBJ2-2; D is unclear. Trimming cost V 7 bases and J 3 bases, with 9 bases left between them. This CDR3 has 13 residues. The germline CDR1 and CDR2 sequences are SEHNR and FQNEAQ (reference sequence). Here the CDR3 DNA reads TGTGCCAGCACCTCTCTTGACACCGGGGAGCTGTTTTTT. It translates to CASTSLDTGELFF.

The rearrangement uses TRBV29-1 and TRBJ2-5; D assignment may be TRBD1 or TRBD2 (5 bases each). The end of the DNA aligns better with TRBJ2-7, so the J call may be wrong. The V gene's germline CDR1 is SQVTM and CDR2 ANQGSEA. This CDR3 comprises 13 residues. CDR3 sequence: CSVDPGPGYEQYF. Here the CDR3 DNA reads TGCAGCGTTGACCCGGGACCCGGATACGAGCAGTACTTC.

The V gene is TRBV10-2, the J gene TRBJ2-7; 8 bases align to TRBD2. Germline CDR1 reads WSHSY; CDR2 reads SAAADI. V trimming: 8 bases; J trimming: 3 bases; junction bases outside the gene matches: 18. The CDR3 loop spans 17 amino acids. The CDR3 nucleotides are TGCGCCAGCGTGAGAGAAAACCACATGAGCGGGAGCTACGAGCAGTACTTC. It specifies CASVRENHMSGSYEQYF.

The chain joins TRBV5-1 to TRBJ1-1; 7 nucleotides agree with TRBD1. The J segment lost 13 bases and the V segment lost 2 bases, leaving 17 bases of the junction unmatched. From germline, CDR1 is SGHRS and CDR2 YFSETQ. CDR3 length equals 15 residues. The CDR3, as DNA: TGCGCCAGCAGCTTTGTCCCGGGACAGTTATCTTCTTATTTCTTT. Translating it yields CASSFVPGQLSSYFF.

This clone was found once. The J gene is TRBJ1-1, the V gene TRBV7-2; no clear D. Trimming shortened V by 0 bases and J by 0 bases, and 8 bases separated the two germline ends. The CDR3 consists of 15 residues. The V gene's germline CDR1 is SGHTA and CDR2 FQGNSA. DNA of the CDR3: TGTGCCAGCAGCTTAGCAGCCCTACTGAACACTGAAGCTTTCTTT. This gives the protein CASSLAALLNTEAFF.

The chain recombines TRBV7-2 with TRBJ2-3; 7 bases line up with TRBD2. This CDR3 region has 14 residues. With V trimmed by 6 bases and J by 5 bases, 8 bases remained unmatched. Germline values: CDR1 SGHTA, CDR2 FQGNSA. CDR3 nucleotides: TGTGCCAGCAGTCTAGCGGCGTTCATAGATACGCAGTATTTT. Translated, it gives CASSLAAFIDTQYF.

The chain employs TRBV13 and TRBJ2-3, with D uncertain. Germline assignment: CDR1 PRHDT and CDR2 FYEKMQ (reference sequence). V gave up 4 bases and J gave up 3 bases, with 11 bases separating them. The CDR3 length is 14 residues. CDR3 sequence: CASSSIPGTDTQYF. For the CDR3, the DNA is TGTGCCAGCAGCTCGATTCCGGGTACAGATACGCAGTATTTT.

The chain links TRBV5-1 to TRBJ1-3; D call uncertain. The CDR3 consists of 17 residues. V was clipped by 0 bases and J by 0 bases, with 13 bases between them. Germline values: CDR1 SGHRS, CDR2 YFSETQ. As DNA, the CDR3 is TGCGCCAGCAGCTTGGGGATGCGGGGAATCTCTGGAAACACCATATATTTT. Translated, it gives CASSLGMRGISGNTIYF.

This clone was counted a few times. The chain links TRBV4-1 to TRBJ2-7; 8 nucleotides match TRBD2. Germline values: CDR1 MGHRA, CDR2 YSYEKL. V gave up 4 bases and J gave up 10 bases; unmatched junction bases: 18. This CDR3 has 16 amino acids. CDR3 in DNA: TGCGCCAGCAGCCGCACGCCCGGACTAGCTCAACTCGGTCAGTACTTC. Its translation: CASSRTPGLAQLGQYF.

The rearrangement uses TRBV5-1 and TRBJ2-1, with a possible D match to TRBD2 (5 bases). This CDR3 is built from 14 residues. Trimming shortened V by 0 bases and J by 4 bases, and 8 bases separated the two germline ends. Germline V gives CDR1 SGHRS, CDR2 YFSETQ. The CDR3 DNA reads as TGCGCCAGCAGCTTGGCCGGGGAATACAATGAGCAGTTCTTC. Protein sequence: CASSLAGEYNEQFF.

V is TRBV7-2 and J is TRBJ1-2; TRBD1 is a possible D gene (5 bases). Trimming pared 1 base from V and 2 bases from J, leaving 11 bases between. The length of the CDR3 is 15 residues. Germline values: CDR1 SGHTA, CDR2 FQGNSA. CDR3 DNA sequence: TGTGCCAGCAGCTTAGAAAGGGGAATCAACTATGGCTACACCTTC. Its protein is CASSLERGINYGYTF. The variable domain in full, completed from reference TRBV7-2 and TRBJ1-2, reads GAGVSQSPSNKVTEKGKDVELRCDPISGHTALYWYRQSLGQGLEFLIYFQGNSAPDKSGLPSDRFSAERTGGSVSTLTIQRTQQEDSAVYLCASSLERGINYGYTFGSGTRLTVV.

The V call is TRBV7-2, the J call TRBJ1-2; D possibly corresponds to TRBD1 (5 bases). CDR1 and CDR2 (germline): SGHTA, FQGNSA. The CDR3 is 14 amino acids. V gave up 0 bases and J gave up 4 bases, with 9 bases separating them. The DNA of the CDR3 is TGTGCCAGCAGCTTAGCTGCAGGGCCCTATGGCTACACCTTC. The encoded protein is CASSLAAGPYGYTF.

The chain is built from TRBV28 and TRBJ2-4, with D possibly TRBD1 on 5 matching bases. This CDR3 is built from 16 residues. V lost 2 bases and J 1 base, leaving 12 bases between the germline ends. Germline-derived CDR1 and CDR2 are MDHEN and SYDVKM. The CDR3 nucleotides are TGTGCCAGCAGTTTACACTCCAGGGCTGCCAAAAACATTCAGTACTTC. Translation gives CASSLHSRAAKNIQYF.

About this clone: The identical CDR3 is also encoded by other nucleotide sequences in the sample. The CDR3 here is CASSLGGTLYEQYF. The CDR3 DNA reads TGTGCCAGCAGCTTGGGCGGTACACTCTACGAGCAGTACTTC. The V and J genes are TRBV7-9 and TRBJ2-7; no reliable D call. Germline lookup yields CDR1 SEHNR and CDR2 FQNEAQ (reference sequence). The CDR3 contains 14 residues. Trimming took off 3 bases at V and 3 bases at J, with 12 bases between the two ends.

Points on this clone: Additional DNA sequences in this sample encode the identical CDR3. The chain uses TRBV5-4 and TRBJ2-3; 12 bases match TRBD2. The germline V gene encodes CDR1 SGHNT and CDR2 YYREEE (reference sequence). V dropped 4 bases and J dropped 0; count of bases not matched to a gene: 3. This CDR3 is built from 16 residues. The CDR3 DNA follows: TGTGCCAGCAGCAGGGGACTAGCGGGTAGCACAGATACGCAGTATTTT. Its protein product is CASSRGLAGSTDTQYF. Using reference TRBV5-4 and TRBJ2-3 for the parts outside the CDR3, the full variable domain is ETGVTQSPTHLIKTRGQQVTLRCSSQSGHNTVSWYQQALGQGPQFIFQYYREEENGRGNFPPRFSGLQFPNYSSELNVNALELDDSALYLCASSRGLAGSTDTQYFGPGTRLTVL.

The rearrangement links TRBV6-5 to TRBJ2-1; a possible D gene is TRBD2 (5 bases). Trimming took 5 bases from V and 7 from J, leaving 18 bases between them. Germline V gene sequence: CDR1 MNHEY, CDR2 SVGAGI. There are 15 residues in the CDR3. The CDR3 reads CASSTHLPGSNEQFF. DNA for the CDR3: TGTGCCAGCAGTACCCACCTCCCGGGATCGAATGAGCAGTTCTTC.